These 9 T cell receptor beta chains originate from one sample sequenced in a study of response to subunit inactivated influenza vaccine. TCRdb fed the RT-PCR reads into MiXCR, producing one record per CDR3 protein. This sample has about 300,000 distinct CDR3 sequences, with over 20% found just once. Sequenced here: PBMCs from blood, sampled about 20 months after vaccination. The source is a man in his fifties or sixties who received an inactivated influenza vaccine.

This clonotype was counted between two and nine times. V gene TRBV5-6 combines with J gene TRBJ1-2; D uncertain. This CDR3 spans 14 amino acids. The V end was cut by 4 bases, the J end by 12 bases, with 22 bases between. Germline CDR1 and CDR2: SGHDT and YYEEEE. CDR3 DNA: TGTGCCAGCAGCCTCCTACCGACGGGCGGATCGGACACCTTC. This sequence encodes CASSLLPTGGSDTF. The full variable domain, in which reference TRBV5-6 and TRBJ1-2 provide the parts outside the CDR3, is DAGVTQSPTHLIKTRGQQVTLRCSPKSGHDTVSWYQQALGQGPQFIFQYYEEEERQRGNFPDRFSGHQFPNYSSELNVNALLLGDSALYLCASSLLPTGGSDTFGSGTRLTVV.

A few counts support this clonotype. J is TRBJ2-1 and V is TRBV19, with D tentatively TRBD2 (6 bases). V gave up 6 bases and J gave up 0 bases, with 15 bases separating them. Germline lookup yields CDR1 LNHDA and CDR2 SQIVND (reference sequence). The CDR3 is made up of 16 amino acids. The CDR3 spells CASSKVSGSSYNEQFF. CDR3 DNA sequence: TGTGCCAGTAGCAAGGTTAGCGGTAGCTCCTACAATGAGCAGTTCTTC.

The chain carries TRBV11-1 and TRBJ2-3; weak D call: TRBD1 (6 bases). This CDR3 region has 18 residues. Between the trimmed V and J ends, which lost 5 bases and 6 bases, there was a span of 27 bases. Per germline, CDR1 SGHAT and CDR2 FQDESV (reference sequence). The CDR3 region is CASSVTPVGTLSPDTQYF. DNA for the CDR3: TGTGCCAGCAGCGTAACCCCAGTCGGGACACTATCCCCCGATACGCAGTATTTT.

V usage is TRBV18 and J usage is TRBJ1-5; D gene uncertain. V was trimmed by 4 bases and J by 0 bases, leaving 19 bases between them. The CDR3 has 18 residues. CDR1 is KGHSH, CDR2 LQKENI, per germline. Written as DNA, the CDR3 is TGTGCCAGCTCACACACCATAGCCGACGGAGTTAGCAATCAGCCCCAGCATTTT. Its protein is CASSHTIADGVSNQPQHF.

This clonotype was recorded a few times. This chain uses TRBV11-2 with TRBJ2-4; TRBD1 might be the D (6 bases). Germline V gene data show CDR1 as SGHAT and CDR2 as FQNNGV. Trimming took off 0 bases at V and 11 bases at J, with 14 bases between the two ends. The CDR3 runs to 14 residues. The CDR3 nucleotides read TGTGCCAGCAGCTTAGAGTTAGCAGGGGCTTTTCAGTACTTC. This gives the protein CASSLELAGAFQYF.

V usage is TRBV24-1 and J usage is TRBJ2-7; D not resolved. This CDR3 spans 13 amino acids. CDR1 KGHDR and CDR2 SFDVKD come from the germline V gene. V lost 3 bases and J 6 bases, leaving 11 bases between the germline ends. Written as DNA, the CDR3 is TGTGCCACCAGTGATAGGTTTGATGGCGAGCAGTACTTC. Its protein is CATSDRFDGEQYF.

The chain joins TRBV12-3 or TRBV12-4 to TRBJ1-2; D call uncertain. The germline V and J ends were trimmed by 2 bases and 2 bases, with 9 bases remaining between them. The CDR3 has 14 residues. The CDR3, as DNA: TGTGCCAGCAGTTTACTGCAGGAGAACTATGGCTACACCTTC. Encoded protein: CASSLLQENYGYTF.

The sample holds a few counts of this clonotype. CDR3 bases: TGTGCCAGCAGCTCGCGAGGACTAGCGTCCCGCGAGACCCAGTACTTC. Protein product: CASSSRGLASRETQYF. V gene TRBV7-6 combines with J gene TRBJ2-5, with 9 bases matching TRBD2. Germline assignment: CDR1 SGHVS and CDR2 FNYEAQ. J was trimmed by 5 bases and V by 4 bases; bases with no gene match: 11. The CDR3 covers 16 residues.

This chain connects TRBV9 to TRBJ1-3; D unclear. The CDR3 has 16 residues. The germline gives CDR1 SGDLS, CDR2 YYNGEE. The V end lost 0 bases, the J end lost 0 bases, and 10 bases lay between the germline ends. The CDR3 DNA sequence: TGTGCCAGCAGCGTAGACGGCTTGCCCTCTGGAAACACCATATATTTT. Translating it yields CASSVDGLPSGNTIYF.